This T cell receptor beta chain was documented in a study of human T cells and chemical hapten exposure. Findings and limits, study-wide: High-frequency TCRs, those above 1 in 1000, stayed the same after DPC sensitization.

Unmatched junction bases numbered 7, after V lost 3 bases and J lost 3 bases. This CDR3 region has 15 residues. Germline values: CDR1 DFQATT, CDR2 SNEGSKA (reference sequence). Regarding this clonotype: The antigen remains undetermined.

The study's library attached unique molecular identifiers to single cDNA molecules. MiXCR, run by TCRdb on the reads, gives a single entry per CDR3 protein. The repertoire holds about 120,000 distinct CDR3 sequences, more than 8.5% seen once, with 1.1% to 1.5% in the top ten. Unfractionated whole blood served as the source for total RNA extraction. The TCR sequence derives from a human donor in good health. Some clones in this sample may be carry-over from other donors' samples. The V call is TRBV20-1, the J call TRBJ2-3; 9 nucleotides line up with TRBD2. The sequenced sample consisted of whole blood. The CDR3 bases are TGCAGTGCTAGCCCACTTAGCGGGGGTACAGATACGCAGTATTTT. The encoded protein is CSASPLSGGTDTQYF.